Below, 25 T cell receptor beta chains from the same sample are listed, as sequenced in a study of a mutant IDH1 vaccine in newly diagnosed glioma. Assay: immunoSEQ multiplex PCR; the TCRdb copy retains only in-frame clones and omits some. The sample holds about 54,000 clones, 80% to 90% seen once. Regarding time point: week 35, safety follow-up. The vaccine gave 300 ug of a 20-mer mutant IDH1 peptide subcutaneously per dose. Antigens of these TCRs are unknown. Sequencing used PBMCs, obtained from a glioma patient whose treatment included an IDH1 peptide vaccine. The receptors stem from a young woman with glioma.

The chain is built from TRBV5-1 and TRBJ2-6; 11 nucleotides agree with TRBD2. Germline V CDR1 and CDR2: SGHRS, YFSETQ. The junction had 0 bases not matched to a gene; V was cut back by 1 base and J by 0 bases. The CDR3 totals 17 residues. The CDR3 DNA follows: TGCGCCAGCAGCTTGCTAGCGGGAGGCTCTGGGGCCAACGTCCTGACTTTC. This encodes CASSLLAGGSGANVLTF.

This chain links TRBV4-3 with TRBJ1-1, with 7 bases lining up with TRBD1. V was clipped by 4 bases and J by 4 bases; unmatched bases: 6. This CDR3 is 14 amino acids long. Germline lookup yields CDR1 LGHNA and CDR2 YSLEER. The CDR3 DNA sequence: TGCGCCAGCAGCCGTCTACCAGGGGGCACTGAAGCTTTCTTT. It yields the protein CASSRLPGGTEAFF.

This clone was seen a single time. This rearrangement joins TRBV19 to TRBJ1-6, with D maybe TRBD1 (6 bases). The germline gives CDR1 LNHDA, CDR2 SQIVND (reference sequence). V was pared by 1 base and J by 6 bases, with 16 bases between. The CDR3 totals 17 residues. CDR3 in amino acids: CASSIGVQGVGNSPLHF. CDR3 DNA sequence: TGTGCCAGTAGTATAGGGGTACAGGGCGTCGGTAATTCACCCCTCCACTTT.

The V and J genes are TRBV5-6 and TRBJ2-7; TRBD1 aligns across 8 bases. The CDR3 is 14 amino acids. Germline CDR1 SGHDT, CDR2 YYEEEE. Trimming at V came to 0 bases and at J to 5 bases, leaving 4 bases not matched to a gene. The CDR3 region is CASSLARGPHEQYF. The CDR3 coding sequence is TGTGCCAGCAGCTTGGCCAGGGGGCCGCACGAGCAGTACTTC.

The chain uses TRBV7-9 and TRBJ2-7; the D is unclear. Germline V gives CDR1 SEHNR, CDR2 FQNEAQ (reference sequence). The CDR3 has 12 amino acids. Deletions cut 3 bases from V and 3 bases from J, with 6 bases between. CDR3 sequence (DNA): TGTGCCAGCAGCTTCGAACTCTACGAGCAGTACTTC. This gives the protein CASSFELYEQYF.

This clone has more than one count but fewer than ten. The rearrangement links TRBV2 to TRBJ1-5; D is perhaps TRBD1 (5 bases). Trimming took 5 bases from V and 7 from J, leaving 15 bases between them. Germline V lookup: CDR1 SNHLY, CDR2 FYNNEI. This CDR3 spans 14 amino acids. The CDR3 loop reads CASSKQASHQPQHF. CDR3 in DNA: TGTGCCAGCAGTAAACAGGCCTCTCACCAGCCCCAGCATTTT.

The CDR3 region is CASSSYRGKTRNTEAFF. The CDR3 DNA is TGTGCCAGCAGCTCCTACAGGGGAAAGACCCGGAACACTGAAGCTTTCTTT. This sequence joins TRBV11-1 and TRBJ1-1; the match to TRBD1 covers 7 bases. Unmatched junction bases numbered 12, after V lost 4 bases and J lost 1 base. The germline CDR1 and CDR2 sequences are SGHAT and FQDESV (reference sequence). This CDR3 is built from 17 residues. Using reference TRBV11-1 and TRBJ1-1 for the parts outside the CDR3, the full variable domain is EAEVAQSPRYKITEKSQAVAFWCDPISGHATLYWYRQILGQGPELLVQFQDESVVDDSQLPKDRFSAERLKGVDSTLKIQPAELGDSAMYLCASSSYRGKTRNTEAFFGQGTRLTVV.

The V and J genes are TRBV6-4 and TRBJ2-2, with 7 bases aligning to TRBD2. The CDR3 totals 15 residues. J was trimmed by 5 bases and V by 3 bases; bases with no gene match: 6. The V gene's germline CDR1 is MRHNA and CDR2 SNTAGT. The chain's CDR3 is CASSEAGEGTGELFF. The CDR3 DNA is TGTGCCAGCAGTGAGGCGGGAGAAGGGACCGGGGAGCTGTTTTTT.

This rearrangement joins TRBV9 to TRBJ2-1, with 10 bases aligning to TRBD2. In germline, CDR1 is SGDLS, CDR2 YYNGEE. The CDR3 runs to 16 residues. V dropped 3 bases and J dropped 5; count of bases not matched to a gene: 8. CDR3 DNA sequence: TGTGCCAGCAGCGACACTAGCGGGGTAGCAAACAATGAGCAGTTCTTC. It translates to CASSDTSGVANNEQFF.

A single count supports this clone. The CDR3 here is CASSMGGRNEQFF. The CDR3 region has the DNA TGTGCCAGTAGTATGGGGGGGAGGAATGAGCAGTTCTTC. The chain links TRBV19 to TRBJ2-1; 7 nucleotides match TRBD2. The CDR3 loop spans 13 amino acids. With 3 bases clipped from V and 7 bases from J, the junction kept 3 bases outside the gene matches. The germline gives CDR1 LNHDA, CDR2 SQIVND (reference sequence).

J is TRBJ2-2 and V is TRBV5-1; 8 bases are a match to TRBD1. There are 15 residues in the CDR3. The V and J ends lost 3 bases and 0 bases, in that order; junction bases with no gene match: 1. The germline CDR1 and CDR2 sequences are SGHRS and YFSETQ. CDR3 bases: TGCGCCAGCAGCTCGGACAGGGCGAACACCGGGGAGCTGTTTTTT. This sequence encodes CASSSDRANTGELFF.

CDR3 in DNA: TGTGCCAGCAGCGGCCGGGGAGTCCGCTCCTATAATTCACCCCTCCACTTT. Translation gives CASSGRGVRSYNSPLHF. V is TRBV14 and J is TRBJ1-6, with D hard to call. The germline V gene encodes CDR1 SGHDN and CDR2 FVKESK. The CDR3 extends over 17 amino acids. The V end lost 5 bases, the J end lost 0 bases, and 14 bases lay between the germline ends.

This chain joins TRBV13 and TRBJ2-5; D might be TRBD1 or TRBD2, each matching 5 bases. TRBJ2-7 explains the end of the DNA better; the J call may be wrong. The CDR3 contains 13 residues. CDR1 and CDR2 (germline): PRHDT, FYEKMQ (reference sequence). The CDR3 region has the DNA TGTGCCAGCAGCCGGGACGTAGACCCCGAGCAGTACTTC. This codes for CASSRDVDPEQYF.

The J gene is TRBJ2-1, the V gene TRBV13; D call uncertain. Trimming pared 1 base from V and 4 bases from J, leaving 8 bases between. Per germline, CDR1 PRHDT and CDR2 FYEKMQ (reference sequence). The CDR3 loop spans 14 amino acids. The CDR3, as DNA: TGTGCCAGCAGCTTAGAGGACCAATACAATGAGCAGTTCTTC. Translation: CASSLEDQYNEQFF.

The chain has TRBV7-9 and TRBJ1-3, with D hard to call. CDR3 length: 16 amino acids. V was clipped by 5 bases and J by 0 bases, with 14 bases between them. CDR1 is SEHNR, CDR2 FQNEAQ, per germline (reference sequence). The CDR3: CASSPGWVSSGNTIYF. DNA of the CDR3: TGTGCCAGCAGCCCGGGGTGGGTCAGCTCTGGAAACACCATATATTTT. The variable domain in full, completed from reference TRBV7-9 and TRBJ1-3, reads DTGVSQNPRHKITKRGQNVTFRCDPISEHNRLYWYRQTLGQGPEFLTYFQNEAQLEKSRLLSDRFSAERPKGSFSTLEIQRTEQGDSAMYLCASSPGWVSSGNTIYFGEGSWLTVV.

This clone was seen only a few times. This chain joins TRBV5-1 and TRBJ1-1, with D perhaps matching TRBD1 (6 bases). The CDR3 loop spans 12 amino acids. Germline V lookup: CDR1 SGHRS, CDR2 YFSETQ. V was shortened by 7 bases and J by 5 bases, with 12 bases between the two germline ends. CDR3 in amino acids: CASSVGTTEAFF. For the CDR3, the DNA is TGCGCCAGCTCCGTGGGGACAACTGAAGCTTTCTTT.

J is TRBJ1-6 and V is TRBV30; D is ambiguous. Trimming pared 3 bases from V and 5 bases from J, leaving 17 bases between. The CDR3 runs 16 residues. Looked up from germline, CDR1 is GTSNPN and CDR2 is SVGIG (reference sequence). CDR3 in amino acids: CAWRLPWWRDNSPLHF. The CDR3 region has the DNA TGTGCCTGGAGACTTCCCTGGTGGAGGGATAATTCACCCCTCCACTTT.

The chain employs TRBV7-2 and TRBJ2-3; no clear D. V lost 8 bases and J lost 4, with 16 bases in between. Germline V gene sequence: CDR1 SGHTA, CDR2 FQGNSA. The CDR3 contains 14 residues. As DNA, the CDR3 is TGTGCCAGCTCACTAAGACCCGGCGCAGATACGCAGTATTTT. Translation gives CASSLRPGADTQYF.

The V call is TRBV25-1, the J call TRBJ2-2, with D unresolved. Germline CDR1 MGHDK, CDR2 SYGVNS. Trimming cost V 3 bases and J 7 bases, with 18 bases left between them. This CDR3 has 16 residues. The CDR3: CASSDLTGGVVGELFF. The CDR3 DNA follows: TGTGCCAGCAGTGACCTCACGGGTGGGGTCGTCGGGGAGCTGTTTTTT.

This clone was observed once. The chain employs TRBV4-1 and TRBJ2-3, with TRBD2 matching over 9 bases. Germline lookup yields CDR1 MGHRA and CDR2 YSYEKL. This CDR3 has 18 amino acids. V shed 0 bases and J 4 bases; nucleotides not matched to a gene: 11. The CDR3 loop reads CASSQDKTAGGPADTQYF. CDR3 sequence (DNA): TGCGCCAGCAGCCAAGATAAAACGGCGGGGGGGCCGGCAGATACGCAGTATTTT.

The V call is TRBV6-5, the J call TRBJ1-5, with D possibly TRBD1 on 6 matching bases. CDR3 length equals 15 residues. V was trimmed by 6 bases and J by 0 bases, leaving 12 bases between them. Germline CDR1 and CDR2: MNHEY and SVGAGI. DNA of the CDR3: TGTGCCAGCAGGTCACAGGGCATTAGCAATCAGCCCCAGCATTTT. Its translation: CASRSQGISNQPQHF.

The V and J genes are TRBV2 and TRBJ1-6, with 7 bases identical to TRBD1. In germline, CDR1 is SNHLY, CDR2 FYNNEI. The CDR3 runs to 15 residues. With 6 bases clipped from V and 7 bases from J, the junction kept 9 bases outside the gene matches. The CDR3 DNA reads TGTGCCAGCAGGGGACAGTCATTATCCAATTCACCCCTCCACTTT. Amino acid sequence: CASRGQSLSNSPLHF.

The chain recombines TRBV7-2 with TRBJ1-2; 8 nucleotides line up with TRBD1. This CDR3 is built from 15 residues. Germline V gene sequence: CDR1 SGHTA, CDR2 FQGNSA. V trimming: 5 bases; J trimming: 4 bases; junction bases outside the gene matches: 9. This chain's CDR3 is CASSPIMTGVYGYTF. Here the CDR3 DNA reads TGTGCCAGCAGCCCAATAATGACAGGGGTCTATGGCTACACCTTC.

DNA for the CDR3: TGTGCCAGCAGTATAACAGGGAGGTCTGAAGCTTTCTTT. This codes for CASSITGRSEAFF. The chain combines TRBV6-1 with TRBJ1-1, with D possibly being TRBD1 (6 bases). The CDR3 contains 13 residues. The V gene lost 5 bases and the J gene lost 6 bases, with 13 bases spanning the gap. CDR1 MNHNS and CDR2 SASEGT come from the germline V gene.

The V call is TRBV15, the J call TRBJ1-2; D might be TRBD1 (5 bases). Germline values: CDR1 LNHNV, CDR2 YYDKDF (reference sequence). The CDR3 sequence is 15 residues long. With 8 bases removed from V and 4 bases from J, the gap between germline ends came to 20 bases. CDR3 bases: TGTGCCACCTCGCAGAGGGGCGCTTTTGCCTATGGCTACACCTTC. Amino acid sequence: CATSQRGAFAYGYTF.